This T cell receptor (beta chain) was sequenced for a study of T cell responses to AZD1222 COVID-19 vaccine. Study-level findings and limits: Sampling that yielded the repertoires occurred only after the peak T cell response. Clonal diversity was possibly underestimated, and the donors were mostly white British, with more females. Spike-wide vaccine-associated CD4 TCRs dominated at 160-218 and 743-854.

Sequenced by immunoSEQ multiplex PCR; TCRdb stores in-frame clones only, minus some. The sample consists of about 160,000 clones, 90% to 95% of them appearing once. Notes on this clone: No antigen is known for it.

This CDR3 region has 12 residues. Germline-derived CDR1 and CDR2 are SGHNT and YENEEA. V dropped 4 bases and J dropped 10; count of bases not matched to a gene: 5. This chain links TRBV11-3 with TRBJ1-1, with 8 bases aligning to TRBD1. Specimen: peripheral blood, collected on day 0 of MenACWY control vaccination. This receptor was obtained from an adult in good health. CDR3 DNA sequence: TGTGCCAGCAGCTCGGACAGGGTGAGAGCTTTCTTT. Encoded protein: CASSSDRVRAFF.